A single sample gave rise to the 15 T cell receptor beta chains below, sequenced in a study of cytomegalovirus exposure and HLA in healthy donors. Both 60 Vbeta primers and 13 Jbeta primers went into the PCR. Clones were sequenced by immunoSEQ multiplex PCR, and TCRdb holds only the in-frame ones, with some missing. The sample lists around 130,000 clones, approximately 84% occurring once. Material: PBMCs. Receptor source: a boy aged 2 to 10 in good health and CMV-seronegative.

This chain connects TRBV27 to TRBJ1-2; 8 positions agree with TRBD1. CDR1 MNHEY and CDR2 SMNVEV come from the germline V gene (reference sequence). Trimming at V came to 1 base and at J to 8 bases, leaving 15 bases not matched to a gene. The CDR3 loop spans 17 amino acids. The CDR3 nucleotides read TGTGCCAGCAGTTTATGGCAGGGGGCAGAGACGGTTATGGGCTACACCTTC. Encoded protein: CASSLWQGAETVMGYTF.

The CDR3 DNA reads TGTGCCAGTAATCCCAGGGCTATAATCGCTGAAGCTTTCTTT. Amino acids: CASNPRAIIAEAFF. The chain uses TRBV19 and TRBJ1-1; D perhaps matches TRBD1 (5 bases). The V end was cut by 7 bases, the J end by 6 bases, with 18 bases between. The CDR3 has 14 amino acids. From germline, CDR1 is LNHDA and CDR2 SQIVND (reference sequence).

This sequence joins TRBV15 and TRBJ2-7, with TRBD1 matching 7 bases. The end of the DNA is better explained by TRBJ2-5, so the J call may be wrong. Germline V gene lookup returns CDR1 LNHNV and CDR2 YYDKDF (reference sequence). This CDR3 has 16 amino acids. The DNA of the CDR3 is TGTGCCACCAGCAGAGGGCCACAGGGGTGGGAAGAGACCCAGTACTTC. Translating it yields CATSRGPQGWEETQYF.

The CDR3 loop is CASSQSRFAGGKTDTEAFF. Here the CDR3 DNA reads TGCGCCAGCAGCCAGTCCCGTTTCGCAGGGGGCAAAACCGATACTGAAGCTTTCTTT. The rearrangement uses TRBV4-1 and TRBJ1-1, with 8 nucleotides matching TRBD1. Losses at the gene ends were 3 bases for V and 5 bases for J; bases not matched to a gene: 20. Germline loops: CDR1 MGHRA, CDR2 YSYEKL. There are 19 residues in the CDR3.

The chain recombines TRBV30 with TRBJ2-3; the match to TRBD2 covers 11 bases. With V trimmed by 0 bases and J by 15 bases, 5 bases remained unmatched. The germline V gene encodes CDR1 GTSNPN and CDR2 SVGIG (reference sequence). The CDR3 loop spans 12 amino acids. CDR3 in amino acids: CAWSVASGRPYF. DNA of the CDR3: TGTGCCTGGAGTGTAGCTAGCGGGAGGCCTTATTTT.

This chain links TRBV27 with TRBJ2-7; 9 nucleotides match TRBD1. Trimming at V came to 3 bases and at J to 3 bases, leaving 9 bases not matched to a gene. Per the germline V gene, CDR1 is MNHEY and CDR2 is SMNVEV (reference sequence). The CDR3 spans 16 residues. Written as DNA, the CDR3 is TGTGCCAGCAGTTTGGACGGAGGGGGACAGGGCTACGAGCAGTACTTC. Its translation: CASSLDGGGQGYEQYF.

The gene calls are TRBV15 and TRBJ1-2; no clear D gene. The V gene lost 0 bases and the J gene lost 7 bases, with 12 bases spanning the gap. The CDR3 loop spans 14 amino acids. The V gene's germline CDR1 is LNHNV and CDR2 YYDKDF (reference sequence). Here the CDR3 reads CATSRDQRSSGYTF. The CDR3 DNA sequence: TGTGCCACCAGCAGAGATCAAAGGAGCTCTGGCTACACCTTC.

This chain connects TRBV28 to TRBJ2-7; 11 bases agree with TRBD1. CDR3 size: 15 residues. The V and J ends lost 4 bases and 3 bases, in that order; junction bases with no gene match: 5. Germline-derived CDR1 and CDR2 are MDHEN and SYDVKM. The CDR3 here is CASSSDRGHGYEQYV. CDR3 nucleotide sequence: TGTGCCAGCAGTTCGGACAGGGGGCACGGCTACGAGCAGTACGTC.

The chain carries TRBV29-1 and TRBJ1-2, with 12 bases aligning to TRBD1. V lost 6 bases, J lost 7 bases, and 3 bases stayed unmatched. Germline V gene data show CDR1 as SQVTM and CDR2 as ANQGSEA. CDR3 size: 12 residues. The CDR3 DNA reads as TGCAGCGTGGGGGGACAGGGGGCTGGCTACACCTTC. Its protein product is CSVGGQGAGYTF.

The chain has TRBV27 and TRBJ2-3, with D possibly matching TRBD1 (5 bases). The CDR3 length is 18 residues. The germline CDR1 and CDR2 sequences are MNHEY and SMNVEV (reference sequence). The germline V and J ends were trimmed by 8 bases and 0 bases, with 24 bases remaining between them. The CDR3: CASSAPIRQKASTDTQYF. CDR3 coding DNA: TGTGCCAGCTCAGCCCCGATCCGACAGAAAGCTAGCACAGATACGCAGTATTTT.

The rearrangement uses TRBV11-2 and TRBJ1-1; D may be TRBD1 (6 bases). Germline CDR1 is SGHAT and CDR2 is FQNNGV. V was clipped by 2 bases and J by 5 bases, with 9 bases between them. The CDR3 is 13 residues long. CDR3 amino acids: CASSLTGWTEAFF. The CDR3 DNA is TGTGCCAGCAGCTTAACAGGGTGGACTGAAGCTTTCTTT.

V and J are TRBV9 and TRBJ2-7, with TRBD2 matching 7 bases. The CDR3 covers 14 residues. Germline V CDR1 and CDR2: SGDLS, YYNGEE. Losses at the gene ends were 0 bases for V and 5 bases for J; bases not matched to a gene: 5. In DNA form, the CDR3 reads TGTGCCAGCAGCGTAGATGGGGGGGAGGACGAGCAGTACTTC. Protein: CASSVDGGEDEQYF.

This chain links TRBV7-9 with TRBJ1-1, with D unclear. This CDR3 has 12 amino acids. V was clipped by 5 bases and J by 10 bases, with 14 bases between them. Germline V gives CDR1 SEHNR, CDR2 FQNEAQ (reference sequence). Here the CDR3 reads CASSTQSSGAFF. The CDR3 DNA follows: TGTGCCAGCAGCACTCAGAGTTCAGGAGCTTTCTTT.

This clone was seen a single time. The chain has TRBV5-8 and TRBJ1-1; 8 positions agree with TRBD1. V lost 4 bases and J lost 0; bases outside the gene matches: 2. Germline V gene sequence: CDR1 SGHTS, CDR2 YDEGEE. The CDR3 contains 14 residues. CDR3 residues: CASSIQGVNTEAFF. The CDR3 bases are TGTGCCAGCAGCATACAGGGGGTGAACACTGAAGCTTTCTTT.

V gene TRBV6-1 combines with J gene TRBJ2-7, with 8 bases matching TRBD2. Per the germline V gene, CDR1 is MNHNS and CDR2 is SASEGT. The CDR3 extends over 18 amino acids. Losses at the gene ends were 4 bases for V and 11 bases for J; bases not matched to a gene: 25. The CDR3 here is CASSAKGLAGSPPTGKYF. DNA for the CDR3: TGTGCCAGCAGTGCTAAGGGGCTAGCGGGTTCCCCGCCGACGGGGAAGTACTTC.